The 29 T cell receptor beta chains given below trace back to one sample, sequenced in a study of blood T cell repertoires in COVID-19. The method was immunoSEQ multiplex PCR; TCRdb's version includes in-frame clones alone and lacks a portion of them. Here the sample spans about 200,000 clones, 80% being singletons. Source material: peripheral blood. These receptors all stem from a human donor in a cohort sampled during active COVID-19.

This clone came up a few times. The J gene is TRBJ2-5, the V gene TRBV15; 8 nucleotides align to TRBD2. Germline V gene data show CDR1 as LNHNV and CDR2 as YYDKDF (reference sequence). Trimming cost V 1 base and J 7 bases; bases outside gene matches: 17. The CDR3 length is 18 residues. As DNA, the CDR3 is TGTGCCACCAGCAGAGGTCCGACACCGGGACCCGCGGGGGGGACCCAGTACTTC. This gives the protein CATSRGPTPGPAGGTQYF. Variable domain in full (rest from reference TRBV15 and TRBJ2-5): DAMVIQNPRYQVTQFGKPVTLSCSQTLNHNVMYWYQQKSSQAPKLLFHYYDKDFNNEADTPDNFQSRRPNTSFCFLDIRSPGLGDTAMYLCATSRGPTPGPAGGTQYFGPGTRLLVL.

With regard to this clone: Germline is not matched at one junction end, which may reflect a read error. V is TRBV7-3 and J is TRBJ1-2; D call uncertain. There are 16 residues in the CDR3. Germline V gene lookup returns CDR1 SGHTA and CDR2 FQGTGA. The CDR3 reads CAGSPGPPLANYGYTF. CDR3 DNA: TGTGCCGGCAGCCCCGGTCCGCCTCTAGCTAACTATGGCTACACCTTC. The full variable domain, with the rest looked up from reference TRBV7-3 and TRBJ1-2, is GAGVSQTPSNKVTEKGKYVELRCDPISGHTALYWYRQSLGQGPEFLIYFQGTGAADDSGLPNDRFFAVRPEGSVSTLKIQRTERGDSAVYLCAGSPGPPLANYGYTFGSGTRLTVV.

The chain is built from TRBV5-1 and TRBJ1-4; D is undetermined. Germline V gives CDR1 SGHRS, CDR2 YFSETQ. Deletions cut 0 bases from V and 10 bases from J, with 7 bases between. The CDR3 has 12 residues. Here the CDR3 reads CASSLARGKLFF. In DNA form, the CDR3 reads TGCGCCAGCAGCTTGGCAAGAGGAAAACTGTTTTTT. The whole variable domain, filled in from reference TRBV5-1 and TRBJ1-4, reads KAGVTQTPRYLIKTRGQQVTLSCSPISGHRSVSWYQQTPGQGLQFLFEYFSETQRNKGNFPGRFSGRQFSNSRSEMNVSTLELGDSALYLCASSLARGKLFFGSGTQLSVL.

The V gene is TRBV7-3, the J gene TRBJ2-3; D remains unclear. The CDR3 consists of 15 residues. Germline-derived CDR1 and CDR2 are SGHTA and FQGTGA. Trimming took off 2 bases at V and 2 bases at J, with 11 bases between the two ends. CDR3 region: CASSLFRGSTDTQYF. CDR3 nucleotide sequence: TGTGCCAGCAGCTTATTTCGAGGATCCACAGATACGCAGTATTTT.

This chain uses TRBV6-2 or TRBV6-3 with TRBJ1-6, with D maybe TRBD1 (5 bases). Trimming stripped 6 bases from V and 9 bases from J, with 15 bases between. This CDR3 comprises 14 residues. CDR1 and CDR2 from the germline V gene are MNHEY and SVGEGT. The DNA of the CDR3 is TGTGCCAGCAGCCAGGGAGTTGGCGCTTCACCCCTCCACTTT. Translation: CASSQGVGASPLHF.

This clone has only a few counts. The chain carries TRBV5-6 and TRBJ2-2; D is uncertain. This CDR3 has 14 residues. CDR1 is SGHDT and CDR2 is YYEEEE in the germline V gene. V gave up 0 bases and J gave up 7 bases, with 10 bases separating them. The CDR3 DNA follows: TGTGCCAGCAGCTTGGGGCGGTTGAGCGGGGAGCTGTTTTTT. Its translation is CASSLGRLSGELFF.

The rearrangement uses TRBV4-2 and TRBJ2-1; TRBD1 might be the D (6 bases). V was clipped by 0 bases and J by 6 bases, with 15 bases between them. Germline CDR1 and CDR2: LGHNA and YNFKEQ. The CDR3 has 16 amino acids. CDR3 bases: TGTGCCAGCAGCCAAGATTTTACAGGGTCCCCCAATGAGCAGTTCTTC. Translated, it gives CASSQDFTGSPNEQFF.

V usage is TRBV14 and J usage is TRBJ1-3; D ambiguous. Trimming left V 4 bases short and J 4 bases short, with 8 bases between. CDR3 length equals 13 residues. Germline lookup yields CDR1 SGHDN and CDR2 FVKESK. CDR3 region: CASSRARGNTIYF. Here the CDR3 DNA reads TGTGCCAGCAGCCGGGCCCGGGGAAACACCATATATTTT.

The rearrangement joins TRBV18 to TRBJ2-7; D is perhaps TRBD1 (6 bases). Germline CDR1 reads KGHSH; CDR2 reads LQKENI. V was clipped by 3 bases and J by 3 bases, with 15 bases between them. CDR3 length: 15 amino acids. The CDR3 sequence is CASSPGTGRFYEQYF. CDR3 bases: TGTGCCAGCTCACCTGGAACAGGGAGATTCTACGAGCAGTACTTC. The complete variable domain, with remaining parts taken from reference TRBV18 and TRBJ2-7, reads NAGVMQNPRHLVRRRGQEARLRCSPMKGHSHVYWYRQLPEEGLKFMVYLQKENIIDESGMPKERFSAEFPKEGPSILRIQQVVRGDSAAYFCASSPGTGRFYEQYFGPGTRLTVT.

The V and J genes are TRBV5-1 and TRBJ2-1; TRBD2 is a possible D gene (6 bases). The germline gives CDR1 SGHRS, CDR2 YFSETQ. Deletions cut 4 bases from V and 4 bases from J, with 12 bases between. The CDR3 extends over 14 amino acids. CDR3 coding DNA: TGCGCCAGCAGCCTCGGGACTCGTTACAATGAGCAGTTCTTC. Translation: CASSLGTRYNEQFF.

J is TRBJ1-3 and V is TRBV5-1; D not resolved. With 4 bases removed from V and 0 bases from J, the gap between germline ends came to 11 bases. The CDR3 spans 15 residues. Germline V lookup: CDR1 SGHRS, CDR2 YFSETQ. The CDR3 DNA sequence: TGCGCCAGCAGCCTGGACGGAGTCTCTGGAAACACCATATATTTT. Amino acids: CASSLDGVSGNTIYF.

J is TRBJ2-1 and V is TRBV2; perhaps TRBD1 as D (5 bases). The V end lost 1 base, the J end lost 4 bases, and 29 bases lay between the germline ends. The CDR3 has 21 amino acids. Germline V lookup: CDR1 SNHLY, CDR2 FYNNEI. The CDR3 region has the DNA TGTGCCAGCAGTGAAGGCTTCGGGCTTGTGGGGCGCAGCGCCCGTTACAATGAGCAGTTCTTC. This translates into CASSEGFGLVGRSARYNEQFF. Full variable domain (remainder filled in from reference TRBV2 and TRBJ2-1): EPEVTQTPSHQVTQMGQEVILRCVPISNHLYFYWYRQILGQKVEFLVSFYNNEISEKSEIFDDQFSVERPDGSNFTLKIRSTKLEDSAMYFCASSEGFGLVGRSARYNEQFFGPGTRLTVL.

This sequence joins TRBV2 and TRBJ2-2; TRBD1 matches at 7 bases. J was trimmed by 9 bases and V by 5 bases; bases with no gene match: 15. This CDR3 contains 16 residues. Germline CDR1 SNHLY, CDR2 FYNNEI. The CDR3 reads CASSPPLTGVFRELFF. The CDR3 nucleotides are TGTGCCAGCAGTCCTCCTCTTACAGGGGTTTTTAGGGAGCTGTTTTTT. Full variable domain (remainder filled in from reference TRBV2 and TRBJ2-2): EPEVTQTPSHQVTQMGQEVILRCVPISNHLYFYWYRQILGQKVEFLVSFYNNEISEKSEIFDDQFSVERPDGSNFTLKIRSTKLEDSAMYFCASSPPLTGVFRELFFGEGSRLTVL.

The CDR3: CASRRGTVNEKLFF. The CDR3 DNA is TGTGCCAGCAGACGCGGGACAGTTAATGAAAAACTGTTTTTT. The rearrangement uses TRBV6-5 and TRBJ1-4; 7 nucleotides match TRBD1. The V and J ends lost 6 bases and 4 bases, in that order; junction bases with no gene match: 5. The CDR3 length is 14 residues. Germline V gives CDR1 MNHEY, CDR2 SVGAGI.

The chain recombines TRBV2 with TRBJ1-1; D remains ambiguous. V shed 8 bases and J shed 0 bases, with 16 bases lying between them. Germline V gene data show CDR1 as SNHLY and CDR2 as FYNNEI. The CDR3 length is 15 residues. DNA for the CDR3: TGTGCCAGCTCCCAAGAGTCACGCATGAACACTGAAGCTTTCTTT. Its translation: CASSQESRMNTEAFF.

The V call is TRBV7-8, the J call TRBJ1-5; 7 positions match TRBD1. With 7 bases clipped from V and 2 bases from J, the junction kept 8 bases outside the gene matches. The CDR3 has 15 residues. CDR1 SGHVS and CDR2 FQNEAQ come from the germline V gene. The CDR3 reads CASKQGMSGNQPQHF. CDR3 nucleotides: TGTGCCAGCAAACAGGGGATGAGCGGCAATCAGCCCCAGCATTTT.

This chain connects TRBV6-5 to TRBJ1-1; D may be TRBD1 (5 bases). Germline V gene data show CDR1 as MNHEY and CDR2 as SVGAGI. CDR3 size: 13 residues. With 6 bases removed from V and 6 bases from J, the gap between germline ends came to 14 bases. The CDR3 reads CASRGRGDSEAFF. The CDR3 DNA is TGTGCCAGCAGGGGGCGGGGGGATTCTGAAGCTTTCTTT.

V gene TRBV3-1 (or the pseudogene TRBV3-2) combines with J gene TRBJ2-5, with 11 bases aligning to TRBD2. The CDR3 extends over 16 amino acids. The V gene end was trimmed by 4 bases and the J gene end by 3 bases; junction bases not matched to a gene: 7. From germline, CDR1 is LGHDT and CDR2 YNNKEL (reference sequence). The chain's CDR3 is CASSPYSGGAKETQYF. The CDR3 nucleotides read TGTGCCAGCAGCCCCTATAGCGGGGGGGCAAAAGAGACCCAGTACTTC.

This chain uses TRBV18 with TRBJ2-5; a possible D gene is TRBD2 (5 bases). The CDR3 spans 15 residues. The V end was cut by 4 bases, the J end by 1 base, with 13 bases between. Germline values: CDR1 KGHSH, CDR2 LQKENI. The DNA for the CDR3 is TGTGCCAGCTCACGGTTCCAGGACTCCCAAGAGACCCAGTACTTC. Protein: CASSRFQDSQETQYF.

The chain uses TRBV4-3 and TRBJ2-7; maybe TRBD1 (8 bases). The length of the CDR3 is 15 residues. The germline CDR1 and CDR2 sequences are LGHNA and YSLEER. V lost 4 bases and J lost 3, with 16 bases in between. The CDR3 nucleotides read TGCGCCAGCAGCCCCGGACAGGGAGGGGTCTACGAGCAGTACTTC. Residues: CASSPGQGGVYEQYF.

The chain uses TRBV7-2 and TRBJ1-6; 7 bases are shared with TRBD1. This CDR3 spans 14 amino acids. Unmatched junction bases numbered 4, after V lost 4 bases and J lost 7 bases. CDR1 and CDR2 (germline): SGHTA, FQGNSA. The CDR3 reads CASSSQDRNSPLHF. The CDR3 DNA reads TGTGCCAGCAGCTCCCAGGACAGGAATTCACCCCTCCACTTT.

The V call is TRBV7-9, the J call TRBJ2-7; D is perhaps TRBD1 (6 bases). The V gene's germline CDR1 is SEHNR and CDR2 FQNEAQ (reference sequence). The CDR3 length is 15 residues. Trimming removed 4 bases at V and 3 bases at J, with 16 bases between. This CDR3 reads CASSSADRLVYEQYF. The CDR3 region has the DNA TGTGCCAGCAGCTCGGCCGACAGGCTGGTCTACGAGCAGTACTTC.

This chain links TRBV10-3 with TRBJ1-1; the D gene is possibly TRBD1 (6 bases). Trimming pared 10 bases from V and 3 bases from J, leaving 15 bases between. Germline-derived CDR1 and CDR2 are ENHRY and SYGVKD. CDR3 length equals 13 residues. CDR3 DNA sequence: TGTGCCACCATTCCAGGGGTTTACACTGAAGCTTTCTTT. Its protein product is CATIPGVYTEAFF.

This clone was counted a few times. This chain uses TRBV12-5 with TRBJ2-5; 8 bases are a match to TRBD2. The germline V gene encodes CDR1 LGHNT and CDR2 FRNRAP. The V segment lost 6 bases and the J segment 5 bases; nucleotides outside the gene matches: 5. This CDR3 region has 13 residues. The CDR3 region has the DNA TGTGCTAGTGGACCGCCGGGGGGGGAGACCCAGTACTTC. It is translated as CASGPPGGETQYF.

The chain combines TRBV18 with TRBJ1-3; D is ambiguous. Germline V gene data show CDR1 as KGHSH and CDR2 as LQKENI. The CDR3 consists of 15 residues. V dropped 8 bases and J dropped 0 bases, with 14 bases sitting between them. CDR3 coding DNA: TGTGCCAGCGGCAACACAGCGGACTCTGGAAACACCATATATTTT. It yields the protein CASGNTADSGNTIYF.

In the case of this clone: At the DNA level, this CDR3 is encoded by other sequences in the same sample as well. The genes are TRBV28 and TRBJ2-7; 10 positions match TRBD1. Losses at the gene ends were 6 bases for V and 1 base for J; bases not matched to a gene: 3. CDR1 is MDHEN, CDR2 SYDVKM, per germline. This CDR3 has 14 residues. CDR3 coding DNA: TGTGCCAGCAGAGGGACAGGGGAGTCCTACGAGCAGTACTTC. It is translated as CASRGTGESYEQYF. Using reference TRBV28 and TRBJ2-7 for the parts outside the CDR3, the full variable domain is DVKVTQSSRYLVKRTGEKVFLECVQDMDHENMFWYRQDPGLGLRLIYFSYDVKMKEKGDIPEGYSVSREKKERFSLILESASTNQTSMYLCASRGTGESYEQYFGPGTRLTVT.

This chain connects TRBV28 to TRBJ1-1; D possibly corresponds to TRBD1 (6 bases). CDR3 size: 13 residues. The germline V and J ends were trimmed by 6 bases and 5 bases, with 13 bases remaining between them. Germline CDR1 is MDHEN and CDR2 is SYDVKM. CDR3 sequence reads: CASSPTGKTEAFF. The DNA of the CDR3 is TGTGCCAGCAGCCCTACAGGGAAGACTGAAGCTTTCTTT.

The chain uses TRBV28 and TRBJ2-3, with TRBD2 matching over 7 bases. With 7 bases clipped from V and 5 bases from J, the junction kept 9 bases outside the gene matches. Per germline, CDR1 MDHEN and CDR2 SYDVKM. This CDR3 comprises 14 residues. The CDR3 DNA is TGTGCCAGCAATGGACGGGGGGAGGTAGATACGCAGTATTTT. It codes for CASNGRGEVDTQYF.

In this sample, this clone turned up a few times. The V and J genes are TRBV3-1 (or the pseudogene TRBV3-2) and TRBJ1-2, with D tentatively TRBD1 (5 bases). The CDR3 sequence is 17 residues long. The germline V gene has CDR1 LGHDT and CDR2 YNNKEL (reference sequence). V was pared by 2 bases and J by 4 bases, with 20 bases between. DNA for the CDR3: TGTGCCAGCAGCCAAAGTCTGAATCGTAGGGGTGGCTATGGCTACACCTTC. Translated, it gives CASSQSLNRRGGYGYTF.